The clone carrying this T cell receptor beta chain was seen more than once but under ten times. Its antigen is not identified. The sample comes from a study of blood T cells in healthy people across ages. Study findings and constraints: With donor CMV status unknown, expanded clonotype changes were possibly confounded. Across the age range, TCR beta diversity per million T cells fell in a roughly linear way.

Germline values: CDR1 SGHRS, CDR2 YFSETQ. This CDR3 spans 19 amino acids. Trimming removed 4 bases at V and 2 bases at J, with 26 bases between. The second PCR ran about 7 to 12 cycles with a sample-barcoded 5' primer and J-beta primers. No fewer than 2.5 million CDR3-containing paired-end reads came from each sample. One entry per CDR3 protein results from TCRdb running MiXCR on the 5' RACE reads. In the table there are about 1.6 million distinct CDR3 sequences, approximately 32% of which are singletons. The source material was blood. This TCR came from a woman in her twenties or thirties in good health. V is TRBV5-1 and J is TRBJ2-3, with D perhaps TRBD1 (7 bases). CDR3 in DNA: TGCGCCAGCAGCCCGACAGGGTGGAGGGAAGCGGGCGCCACAGATACGCAGTATTTT. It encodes CASSPTGWREAGATDTQYF.